This T cell receptor (beta chain) was sequenced for a study of blood T cell repertoires in COVID-19. Generated by immunoSEQ multiplex PCR, the TCRdb table keeps only in-frame clones and is missing some. The sample contains roughly 120,000 clones, approximately 79% of which appear only once. Sequenced sample: peripheral blood. The receptor was isolated from a man in his fifties or sixties with acute or convalescent COVID-19.

CDR3 DNA sequence: TGTGCCAGCAGGATGAACAGGGGGCGCACCGGGGAGCTGTTTTTT. Amino acids: CASRMNRGRTGELFF. The V and J genes are TRBV28 and TRBJ2-2; 9 bases align to TRBD1. The CDR3 loop spans 15 amino acids. With V trimmed by 6 bases and J by 4 bases, 6 bases remained unmatched. CDR1 is MDHEN, CDR2 SYDVKM, per germline.